This TCR beta chain was captured in a study of T-cell memory formation after mild COVID-19. Points on this clonotype: Its cognate antigen is unknown.

The CDR3 is 15 residues long. Trimming removed 3 bases at V and 4 bases at J, with 15 bases between. The 5'RACE method, run with constant-segment primers, produced TCR alpha and TCR beta cDNA libraries (carrying sample barcodes and UMIs). TCRdb reprocessed the 5' RACE reads with MiXCR, giving one entry per CDR3 protein. The sample contains under 450,000 distinct CDR3 sequences, around 14% of which appear only once. Findings of the study overall: Shrinking CD4+ clones were chiefly CM and EM; CD8+ ones were chiefly EMRA. Contracting clones from day 15 to 85 had balanced CD4/CD8; later expanders favoured CD4+.

This receptor was identified in a man aged 18 to 35 who had mild COVID-19 (a few samples of this study predate the infection). Cell type and time point are not known. Sequences were obtained from PBMCs or a T cell subset sorted from them (not recorded which). The V gene is TRBV12-3 or TRBV12-4, the J gene TRBJ2-5, with D hard to call. The CDR3 sequence: CASSLGTTQRETQYF. In nucleotides, the CDR3 is TGTGCCAGCAGTTTGGGAACCACACAAAGAGAGACCCAGTACTTC.